This T cell receptor beta chain was recorded in a study of cytomegalovirus exposure and HLA in healthy donors. The PCR made use of 60 Vbeta and 13 Jbeta primers. Here immunoSEQ multiplex PCR was the method, and the copy in TCRdb shows in-frame clones only, minus some. The profile covers 90,000 to 130,000 clones, with 65% to 80% appearing a single time and less than 7.5% taken by the ten largest. Findings of the study overall: Analyses of presence and absence presupposed an approximately uniform sequencing depth across donors. TCR sequences were mostly rare, though some public TCRs occurred in many donors.

This CDR3 region has 16 residues. Despite likely unrecorded immune exposures, the donors were nominally healthy at the time of sampling. This clone was observed once. The target antigen is unknown. The chain recombines TRBV21-1 with TRBJ1-3; TRBD1 reflects the table's D call only, with no check against the DNA. TRBV21-1 is a pseudogene segment. The clonotype comes from a young man in good health and CMV-seropositive. Sequencing used PBMCs. The CDR3 DNA follows: TGTGCCAGCAGCAAATACCCGGGACAAGGCCAAAACACCATATATTTT. It codes for CASSKYPGQGQNTIYF.